This entry features one TCR beta chain sequence. Trimming stripped 6 bases from V and 0 bases from J, with 18 bases between. From germline, CDR1 is LGHNA and CDR2 YNFKEQ. CDR3 length equals 17 residues. This sample was included in a study of blood T cell repertoires in COVID-19. Overall study: Researchers got acute and convalescent COVID-19 samples from the United States, Italy and Spain. PBMCs, B-cell-depleted T cells, or T cells provided the cDNA or gDNA that made up the material.

Per the study methods: Reference gene primers were amplified, and this amplification served to estimate nucleated cell counts. Only in-frame clones appear in the TCRdb table, and some are missing; sequencing was by immunoSEQ multiplex PCR. V, J and clone size were drawn from that table, and D and trimming were deduced from the DNA. The data hold tens of thousands of clones, with more than 75% observed a single time. What was sequenced was peripheral blood. The chain joins TRBV4-2 to TRBJ1-3; the D gene is possibly TRBD1 (6 bases). The sequence came from a human donor with active COVID-19. The donor label of this sample is uncertain. In nucleotides, the CDR3 is TGTGCCAGCAGTTCCACCGGGACACTTAGCTCTGGAAACACCATATATTTT. Protein product: CASSSTGTLSSGNTIYF.